This record looks at one TCR beta chain sequence and its context. As yet, its antigen is unknown. The sample is drawn from a study of T-cell reconstitution after alpha-beta-depleted transplantation in children. Regarding the study as a whole: Expanded graft clones, several hundred of them, were reportedly the source of alpha-beta T cells about two months after transplant. From surviving recipient T cells and thymic progenitors came the high day-60 TCRbeta diversity observed in some patients. At the one-year point after transplant, T-cell counts and TCRbeta diversity were found to come mostly from T cells that had been newly produced.

Using unique molecular identifiers, the investigators prepared the TCRbeta library. TCRdb redid the calling of the PCR reads with MiXCR, one entry per CDR3 protein. The top ten hold approximately 28% of the sample, which has fewer than 550,000 distinct CDR3 sequences, 16% seen once. Trimming pared 0 bases from V and 2 bases from J, leaving 11 bases between. The CDR3 sequence is 16 residues long. Germline-derived CDR1 and CDR2 are ENHRY and SYGVKD. The receptor was isolated from a boy younger than two who had a stem cell transplant for Wiskott-Aldrich syndrome, so the T cells may come from the graft donor. The chain recombines TRBV10-3 with TRBJ2-1; D tentatively fits TRBD1 or TRBD2 (5 bases each). The source material was PBMCs, mostly from graft donor cells, sampled 360 days after TCRalphabeta/CD19-depleted stem cell transplant. The CDR3 nucleotides read TGTGCCATCAGTGAGTCGAAGGGGAGCCCCTACAATGAGCAGTTCTTC. Its protein product is CAISESKGSPYNEQFF.